Each of the 8 T cell receptor beta chains below was sequenced from the same sample in a study of blood T cell repertoires in COVID-19. Libraries were prepared by immunoSEQ multiplex PCR; TCRdb keeps only in-frame clonotypes and omits some of them. The sample consists of 200,000 to 300,000 clones, 80% to 90% of them appearing once. The sample comprised PBMCs or T cells enriched from blood (not recorded which). These receptors all stem from a woman aged 30 to 39 who had recovered from COVID-19.

This clone occurred once. The V and J genes are TRBV7-6 and TRBJ2-1; TRBD2 might be the D (5 bases). With 4 bases removed from V and 6 bases from J, the gap between germline ends came to 16 bases. This CDR3 region has 15 residues. Germline-derived CDR1 and CDR2 are SGHVS and FNYEAQ. CDR3 amino acids: CASSYLALGLNEQFF. CDR3 nucleotide sequence: TGTGCCAGCAGCTACCTAGCTCTGGGTCTCAATGAGCAGTTCTTC.

The chain's CDR3 is CASSSNGNTIYF. For the CDR3, the DNA is TGTGCCAGCAGCTCTAATGGAAACACCATATATTTT. V gene TRBV6-5 combines with J gene TRBJ1-3, with no clear D. The CDR3 sequence is 12 residues long. The germline gives CDR1 MNHEY, CDR2 SVGAGI. V was clipped by 6 bases and J by 3 bases, with 6 bases between them.

The chain recombines TRBV6-2 or TRBV6-3 with TRBJ2-7, with D perhaps TRBD2 (5 bases). The CDR3 extends over 13 amino acids. Germline V gene data show CDR1 as MNHEY and CDR2 as SVGEGT. The germline V and J ends were trimmed by 0 bases and 4 bases, with 7 bases remaining between them. CDR3 DNA sequence: TGTGCCAGCAGTTACTCGAGGGAGTACGAGCAGTACTTC. Protein product: CASSYSREYEQYF.

The CDR3 protein is CASSFRMRDGTGELFF. The DNA of the CDR3 is TGTGCCAGCAGCTTCCGTATGCGGGATGGCACCGGGGAGCTGTTTTTT. This chain links TRBV7-2 with TRBJ2-2, with D tentatively TRBD2 (6 bases). The V gene's germline CDR1 is SGHTA and CDR2 FQGNSA. This CDR3 comprises 16 residues. V was trimmed by 3 bases and J by 4 bases, leaving 15 bases between them.

This rearrangement joins TRBV29-1 to TRBJ1-1, with a weak D call TRBD1 (6 bases). This CDR3 contains 14 residues. From germline, CDR1 is SQVTM and CDR2 ANQGSEA. Trimming took off 7 bases at V and 5 bases at J, with 20 bases between the two ends. Written as DNA, the CDR3 is TGCAGCGGAACACAGGGTTCTGTTGGGACTGAAGCTTTCTTT. This translates into CSGTQGSVGTEAFF.

The chain has TRBV4-1 and TRBJ1-2; perhaps TRBD1 as D (5 bases). Germline loops: CDR1 MGHRA, CDR2 YSYEKL. V lost 0 bases, J lost 0 bases, and 14 bases lay in between. The CDR3 consists of 17 residues. The CDR3 bases are TGCGCCAGCAGCCAAGAGGGAGGGGCCGCTACTAACTATGGCTACACCTTC. Amino acid sequence: CASSQEGGAATNYGYTF.

This clone has just a few counts. The chain couples TRBV5-4 to TRBJ1-1; the D is unclear. With 0 bases removed from V and 0 bases from J, the gap between germline ends came to 9 bases. This CDR3 region has 15 residues. Per the germline V gene, CDR1 is SGHNT and CDR2 is YYREEE (reference sequence). The CDR3 DNA follows: TGTGCCAGCAGCTTGGAATTCGACATGAACACTGAAGCTTTCTTT. As protein: CASSLEFDMNTEAFF. The full variable domain, with the rest looked up from reference TRBV5-4 and TRBJ1-1, is ETGVTQSPTHLIKTRGQQVTLRCSSQSGHNTVSWYQQALGQGPQFIFQYYREEENGRGNFPPRFSGLQFPNYSSELNVNALELDDSALYLCASSLEFDMNTEAFFGQGTRLTVV.

The rearrangement links TRBV6-5 to TRBJ2-3, with 9 nucleotides matching TRBD2. The V gene end was trimmed by 7 bases and the J gene end by 8 bases; junction bases not matched to a gene: 10. The CDR3 is made up of 14 amino acids. CDR1 MNHEY and CDR2 SVGAGI come from the germline V gene. DNA of the CDR3: TGTGCCAGCATTTTAGCGGGAGAGTTCGCTACGCAGTATTTT. It encodes CASILAGEFATQYF.